A selection of T cell receptor beta chains follows, all from one sample in a study of blood T cell repertoires in COVID-19. Some clones are missing from TCRdb's copy, which holds only in-frame ones; the method was immunoSEQ multiplex PCR. The data hold 200,000 to 300,000 clones, with around 83% observed a single time. The sample taken for sequencing was peripheral blood. These TCRs come from a woman of 80 years or more with acute or convalescent COVID-19. Both conserved end residues are part of each CDR3. The order of the fields is D gene, V gene, J gene, clone size, CDR3 length, CDR3 protein, CDR3 DNA. A D gene is named only where the DNA matches it firmly. A row's size may be missing; if present it is once, few, many or a size class.

>-|TRBV5-1|TRBJ2-2|-|13
CASTTGVTGELFF
TGCGCCAGCACCACGGGGGTAACCGGGGAGCTGTTTTTT
>TRBD1|TRBV6-5|TRBJ1-1|-|13
CASSGAGGTEAFF
TGTGCCAGCAGCGGCGCAGGGGGAACTGAAGCTTTCTTT
>TRBD2|TRBV2|TRBJ2-3|-|14
CASRFGGATDTQYF
TGTGCCAGCAGATTCGGGGGGGCCACAGATACGCAGTATTTT
>-|TRBV11-3|TRBJ1-6|-|17
CASIIGAGGHTNSPLHF
TGTGCCAGCATAATTGGCGCAGGCGGACATACAAATTCACCCCTCCACTTT
>-|TRBV18|TRBJ1-1|few|12
CASSPPEGKAFF
TGTGCCAGCTCACCACCTGAGGGTAAAGCTTTCTTT
>TRBD1|TRBV30|TRBJ1-1|-|16
CAWSTDRVGGNTEAFF
TGTGCCTGGAGTACAGACAGGGTTGGGGGGAACACTGAAGCTTTCTTT
>TRBD1|TRBV5-1|TRBJ1-6|-|15
CASSLMDREISPLHF
TGCGCCAGCAGCTTGATGGACAGGGAAATTTCACCCCTCCACTTT
>-|TRBV18|TRBJ1-5|once|16
CASSPAGFDSNQPQHF
TGTGCCAGCTCACCAGCAGGGTTCGATAGCAATCAGCCCCAGCATTTT
>TRBD1|TRBV19|TRBJ1-5|-|19
CASSMSGTGGGYSNQPQHF
TGTGCCAGTAGTATGTCCGGGACAGGTGGGGGGTATAGCAATCAGCCCCAGCATTTT
>TRBD1|TRBV5-1|TRBJ1-6|-|16
CASSSSPGQGGSPLHF
TGCGCCAGCAGCTCTTCACCGGGACAGGGCGGTTCACCCCTCCACTTT
>-|TRBV7-9|TRBJ1-3|-|13
CASSFTTGNTIYF
TGTGCCAGCAGCTTTACAACCGGAAACACCATATATTTT
>TRBD1|TRBV7-9|TRBJ2-5|-|14
CASSSAGTGGRWYF
TGTGCCAGCAGCTCTGCCGGGACAGGGGGCCGGTGGTACTTC
>-|TRBV4-1|TRBJ2-5|-|16
CASSQDNGGRQETQYF
TGCGCCAGCAGCCAAGATAATGGGGGGAGGCAAGAGACCCAGTACTTC